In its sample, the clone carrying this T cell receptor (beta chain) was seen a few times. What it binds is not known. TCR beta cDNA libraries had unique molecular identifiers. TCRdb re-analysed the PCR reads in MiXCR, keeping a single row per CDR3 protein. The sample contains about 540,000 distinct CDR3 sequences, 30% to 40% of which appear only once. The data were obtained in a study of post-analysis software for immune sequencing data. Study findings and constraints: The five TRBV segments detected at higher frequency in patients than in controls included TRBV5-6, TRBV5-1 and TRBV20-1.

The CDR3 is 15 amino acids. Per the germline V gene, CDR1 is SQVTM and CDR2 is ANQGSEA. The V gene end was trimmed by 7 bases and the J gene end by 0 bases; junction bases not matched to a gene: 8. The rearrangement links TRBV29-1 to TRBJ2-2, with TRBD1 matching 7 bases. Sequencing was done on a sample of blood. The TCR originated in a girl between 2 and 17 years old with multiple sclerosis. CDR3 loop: CSARPTGSNTGELFF. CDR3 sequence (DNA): TGCAGCGCTCGGCCGACAGGGTCGAACACCGGGGAGCTGTTTTTT.